These 13 T cell receptor beta chains were all obtained from the same sample, sequenced in a study of T cell changes during pregnancy in multiple sclerosis. Sequencing used immunoSEQ multiplex PCR; TCRdb keeps in-frame clones, though not all of them. The sample carries some 51,000 clones, about 94% recorded once. Sequencing used CD4+ T cells from peripheral blood mononuclear cells, obtained in the first trimester of pregnancy. The receptors stem from a female donor with multiple sclerosis, enrolled in a pregnancy study.

The chain couples TRBV2 to TRBJ2-3, with 10 nucleotides matching TRBD2. This CDR3 has 16 residues. Germline V gene data show CDR1 as SNHLY and CDR2 as FYNNEI. The ends lost 6 bases at V and 2 bases at J; junction bases unmatched: 8. CDR3 protein: CASRRVAGGSTDTQYF. CDR3 bases: TGTGCCAGCAGACGGGTAGCGGGGGGTTCCACAGATACGCAGTATTTT.

The genes are TRBV4-1 and TRBJ1-1; no clear D. Deletions cut 2 bases from V and 5 bases from J, with 21 bases between. The length of the CDR3 is 17 residues. From germline, CDR1 is MGHRA and CDR2 YSYEKL. The CDR3 DNA sequence: TGCGCCAGCAGCCAAATCGACCTGGGTTTTGTCGGGACTGAAGCTTTCTTT. Protein product: CASSQIDLGFVGTEAFF.

About this clone: The junction shows a germline mismatch at one end, possibly a read error. J is TRBJ1-2 and V is TRBV20-1, with 9 bases lining up with TRBD1. The CDR3 is made up of 9 amino acids. CDR1 and CDR2 from the germline V gene are DFQATT and SNEGSKA (reference sequence). The CDR3, as DNA: TGCAGTGCTAACCGGGACAGGGCATTC. The encoded protein is CSANRDRAF.

The V call is TRBV19, the J call TRBJ2-7; D gene uncertain. The CDR3 spans 14 residues. Deletions cut 7 bases from V and 3 bases from J, with 16 bases between. The germline V gene has CDR1 LNHDA and CDR2 SQIVND (reference sequence). DNA of the CDR3: TGTGCCAGTACCCCCGGTCCACCTCACTACGAGCAGTACTTC. It yields the protein CASTPGPPHYEQYF.

This clone was found a few times. The chain joins TRBV9 to TRBJ1-6; unclear D gene. Germline V gene lookup returns CDR1 SGDLS and CDR2 YYNGEE. CDR3 length: 14 residues. Trimming cost V 3 bases and J 7 bases, with 11 bases left between them. The CDR3 loop is CASSGRGVNSPLHF. The DNA for the CDR3 is TGTGCCAGCAGCGGACGGGGAGTGAATTCACCCCTCCACTTT.

The chain carries TRBV11-3 and TRBJ2-1; weak D call: TRBD1 (5 bases). CDR1 is SGHNT, CDR2 YENEEA, per germline. Trimming took 5 bases from V and 7 from J, leaving 9 bases between them. The CDR3 is 12 residues long. The CDR3 DNA reads as TGTGCCAGCAGCGGCAGGGCGAATGAGCAGTTCTTC. Translation gives CASSGRANEQFF.

The V call is TRBV19, the J call TRBJ1-2; 9 bases match TRBD1. CDR3 length: 20 amino acids. Germline trimming cut 6 bases from V and 8 bases from J; bases unmatched to any gene: 28. Germline values: CDR1 LNHDA, CDR2 SQIVND (reference sequence). The CDR3 DNA is TGTGCCAGTAGAATAATCCAGCCGGGACAGGGTCGGTCCCCAGGGCGAGGCTACACCTTC. Protein: CASRIIQPGQGRSPGRGYTF. Looking up the rest from reference TRBV19 and TRBJ1-2 gives the full variable domain: DGGITQSPKYLFRKEGQNVTLSCEQNLNHDAMYWYRQDPGQGLRLIYYSQIVNDFQKGDIAEGYSVSREKKESFPLTVTSAQKNPTAFYLCASRIIQPGQGRSPGRGYTFGSGTRLTVV.

The rearrangement uses TRBV15 and TRBJ1-4; weak D call: TRBD1 (5 bases). The V end lost 1 base, the J end lost 3 bases, and 6 bases lay between the germline ends. The CDR3 contains 14 residues. Germline CDR1 is LNHNV and CDR2 is YYDKDF (reference sequence). As DNA, the CDR3 is TGTGCCACCAGCAGAGCAGGGCCTAATGAAAAACTGTTTTTT. Protein: CATSRAGPNEKLFF.

The chain combines TRBV19 with TRBJ2-5; 12 positions agree with TRBD2. The V and J ends lost 6 bases and 5 bases, in that order; junction bases with no gene match: 13. This CDR3 region has 17 residues. Per the germline V gene, CDR1 is LNHDA and CDR2 is SQIVND (reference sequence). The CDR3 DNA follows: TGTGCCAGTAGACAAACTAGCGGGGGGATAGGTGGGGAGACCCAGTACTTC. Protein product: CASRQTSGGIGGETQYF.

The chain employs TRBV5-6 and TRBJ1-2, with D unclear. V gave up 1 base and J gave up 6 bases, with 16 bases separating them. The germline V gene has CDR1 SGHDT and CDR2 YYEEEE. The CDR3 has 15 amino acids. The CDR3 loop reads CASSLRATRLDGYTF. CDR3 nucleotide sequence: TGTGCCAGCAGCTTGAGAGCCACGCGTTTAGATGGCTACACCTTC.

This chain connects TRBV6-1 to TRBJ1-4; D may be TRBD1 (6 bases). With 7 bases removed from V and 1 base from J, the gap between germline ends came to 10 bases. There are 14 residues in the CDR3. Per the germline V gene, CDR1 is MNHNS and CDR2 is SASEGT. In DNA form, the CDR3 reads TGTGCCAGCACCCGGACAGAAACTAATGAAAAACTGTTTTTT. Amino acids: CASTRTETNEKLFF.

The chain has TRBV5-1 and TRBJ1-2, with TRBD1 matching 8 bases. CDR3 length: 15 residues. Germline CDR1 is SGHRS and CDR2 is YFSETQ. V shed 0 bases, J shed 5 bases, and the junction held 6 bases outside the gene matches. The CDR3 here is CASSLGGTGTYGYTF. For the CDR3, the DNA is TGCGCCAGCAGCTTGGGAGGGACAGGAACTTATGGCTACACCTTC.

The chain links TRBV27 to TRBJ1-2, with 8 bases aligning to TRBD1. The V gene's germline CDR1 is MNHEY and CDR2 SMNVEV (reference sequence). Unmatched junction bases numbered 2, after V lost 3 bases and J lost 2 bases. This CDR3 is built from 14 residues. CDR3 nucleotides: TGTGCCAGCAGTTTTCGGACAGGGAACTATGGCTACACCTTC. Residues: CASSFRTGNYGYTF.